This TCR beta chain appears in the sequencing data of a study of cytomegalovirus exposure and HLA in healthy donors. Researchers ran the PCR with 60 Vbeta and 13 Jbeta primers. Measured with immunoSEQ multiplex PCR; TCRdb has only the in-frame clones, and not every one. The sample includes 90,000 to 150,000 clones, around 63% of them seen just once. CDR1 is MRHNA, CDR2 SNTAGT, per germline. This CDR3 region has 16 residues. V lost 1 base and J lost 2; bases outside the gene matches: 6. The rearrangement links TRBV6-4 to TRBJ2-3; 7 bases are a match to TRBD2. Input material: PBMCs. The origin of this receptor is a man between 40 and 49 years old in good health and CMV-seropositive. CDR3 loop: CASSDFGGTPTDTQYF. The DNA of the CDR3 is TGTGCCAGCAGTGACTTCGGGGGGACTCCCACAGATACGCAGTATTTT.